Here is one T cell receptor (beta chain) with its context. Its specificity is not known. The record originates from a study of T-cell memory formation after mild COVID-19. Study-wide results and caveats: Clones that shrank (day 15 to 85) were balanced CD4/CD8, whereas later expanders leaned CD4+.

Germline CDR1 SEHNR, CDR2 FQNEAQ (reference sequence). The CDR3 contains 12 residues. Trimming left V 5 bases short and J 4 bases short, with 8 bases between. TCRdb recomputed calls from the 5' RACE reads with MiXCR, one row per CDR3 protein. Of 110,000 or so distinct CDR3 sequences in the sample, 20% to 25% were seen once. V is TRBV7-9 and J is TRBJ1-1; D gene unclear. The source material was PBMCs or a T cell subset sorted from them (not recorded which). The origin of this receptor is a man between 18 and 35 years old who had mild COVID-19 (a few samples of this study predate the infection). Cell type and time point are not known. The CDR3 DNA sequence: TGTGCCAGCAGCCCCCACGGCACTGAAGCTTTCTTT. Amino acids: CASSPHGTEAFF.